These 24 T cell receptor beta chains came from one sample sequenced in a study of T cells in Graves' hyperthyroidism and ophthalmopathy. RNA transcripts provided the source from which TCR beta CDR3 regions were amplified. When the TCR CDR3 underwent first-round RT-PCR, the HTBI primer set was used. TCRdb reprocessed the multiplex PCR reads with MiXCR, giving one entry per CDR3 protein. The sample has around 400,000 distinct CDR3 sequences; approximately 13% are singletons. The sample was blood. Receptor source: a woman aged 18-29 years with Graves' hyperthyroidism.

This clonotype was seen at least ten times. The chain uses TRBV2 and TRBJ2-2; D is perhaps TRBD1 (6 bases). CDR3 length equals 14 residues. Germline V gene sequence: CDR1 SNHLY, CDR2 FYNNEI. V was clipped by 3 bases and J by 8 bases, with 13 bases between them. CDR3 in amino acids: CASSDFDRSGELFF. CDR3 in DNA: TGTGCCAGCAGTGACTTTGACAGGTCGGGGGAGCTGTTTTTT.

This clonotype came up a few times. This chain links TRBV30 with TRBJ2-1, with 13 bases identical to TRBD2. Trimming at V came to 4 bases and at J to 6 bases, leaving 6 bases not matched to a gene. Germline V lookup: CDR1 GTSNPN, CDR2 SVGIG (reference sequence). The CDR3 has 15 amino acids. The CDR3 nucleotides read TGTGCCTGGACCCGGACTAGCGGGAGAGGCAATGAGCAGTTCTTC. Its protein is CAWTRTSGRGNEQFF.

This clonotype was seen repeatedly, ten times or more. V gene TRBV10-3 combines with J gene TRBJ1-1; maybe TRBD1 (5 bases). Germline V gene sequence: CDR1 ENHRY, CDR2 SYGVKD. Between the trimmed V and J ends, which lost 4 bases and 4 bases, there was a span of 7 bases. The CDR3 loop spans 12 amino acids. The DNA of the CDR3 is TGTGCCATCAGTGGGGGGGGCACTGAAGCTTTCTTT. It yields the protein CAISGGGTEAFF.

This clonotype appeared many times. V gene TRBV28 combines with J gene TRBJ2-3; 7 bases line up with TRBD1. The ends lost 8 bases at V and 1 base at J; junction bases unmatched: 9. The CDR3 loop spans 15 amino acids. CDR1 is MDHEN and CDR2 is SYDVKM in the germline V gene. This CDR3 reads CASGTTGPRTDTQYF. The CDR3, as DNA: TGTGCCAGCGGGACGACAGGGCCCCGCACAGATACGCAGTATTTT.

This clonotype came up many times. The CDR3: CASSSPLGSNEQFF. CDR3 nucleotide sequence: TGTGCCAGCAGTTCCCCTTTGGGTTCCAATGAGCAGTTCTTC. The chain joins TRBV28 to TRBJ2-1, with unresolved D. V gave up 4 bases and J gave up 6 bases, with 13 bases separating them. This CDR3 spans 14 amino acids. CDR1 is MDHEN and CDR2 is SYDVKM in the germline V gene.

This clonotype was recorded many times. The gene calls are TRBV3-1 and TRBJ2-1; 11 nucleotides line up with TRBD2. J was trimmed by 7 bases and V by 0 bases; bases with no gene match: 14. The CDR3 extends over 19 amino acids. The germline CDR1 and CDR2 sequences are LGHDT and YNNKEL (reference sequence). CDR3 DNA: TGTGCCAGCAGCCAAGATCCTTATATAGCGGGGGGGGCTAGGAATGAGCAGTTCTTC. Protein: CASSQDPYIAGGARNEQFF.

The chain employs TRBV6-1 and TRBJ2-3, with a possible D match to TRBD2 (5 bases). The CDR3 is made up of 15 amino acids. The V gene lost 5 bases and the J gene lost 5 bases, with 17 bases spanning the gap. Germline-derived CDR1 and CDR2 are MNHNS and SASEGT. CDR3 sequence (DNA): TGTGCCAGCAGTCCGGACTGGGCCACATTAGATACGCAGTATTTT. Its translation is CASSPDWATLDTQYF.

This clonotype was recorded many times. V usage is TRBV5-8 and J usage is TRBJ1-1; D is possibly TRBD1 (5 bases). V was cut by 1 base and J by 1 base, with 8 bases left in between. Germline V CDR1 and CDR2: SGHTS, YDEGEE. The CDR3 contains 14 residues. The CDR3 region has the DNA TGTGCCAGCAGCTTGACGGGGACGAACACTGAAGCTTTCTTT. Protein sequence: CASSLTGTNTEAFF.

This sequence joins TRBV19 and TRBJ2-7; D is perhaps TRBD2 (7 bases). Germline V gene lookup returns CDR1 LNHDA and CDR2 SQIVND (reference sequence). V was clipped by 5 bases and J by 5 bases, with 13 bases between them. CDR3 length: 13 amino acids. The CDR3 DNA reads as TGTGCCAGTAGTGTGGCGGGGGCTAACGAGCAGTACTTC. Protein: CASSVAGANEQYF.

This clonotype was detected ten times or more. J is TRBJ2-1 and V is TRBV7-2; possible D gene TRBD2, 5 bases. Germline V lookup: CDR1 SGHTA, CDR2 FQGNSA. Trimming removed 3 bases from V and 6 bases from J, with 12 bases in between. This CDR3 region has 14 residues. For the CDR3, the DNA is TGTGCCAGCAGCTTCCCCCTAGCTAGCAATGAGCAGTTCTTC. As protein: CASSFPLASNEQFF.

Ten or more counts support this clonotype. The chain combines TRBV10-3 with TRBJ1-2; D remains ambiguous. V lost 2 bases and J 7 bases, leaving 17 bases between the germline ends. Germline loops: CDR1 ENHRY, CDR2 SYGVKD. The CDR3 covers 15 residues. As DNA, the CDR3 is TGTGCCATCAGTGAGGTAGAAGGACCTCTCGGTGGCTACACCTTC. This encodes CAISEVEGPLGGYTF.

This clonotype came up a few times. V and J are TRBV2 and TRBJ2-3; 10 bases align to TRBD2. The junction had 8 bases not matched to a gene; V was cut back by 4 bases and J by 7 bases. Germline V gene lookup returns CDR1 SNHLY and CDR2 FYNNEI. The CDR3 is made up of 15 amino acids. The CDR3 region has the DNA TGTGCCAGCAGTGGGACTAGCGGCCTGGGGAATACGCAGTATTTT. Encoded protein: CASSGTSGLGNTQYF. Drawing the rest from reference TRBV2 and TRBJ2-3, the complete variable domain is EPEVTQTPSHQVTQMGQEVILRCVPISNHLYFYWYRQILGQKVEFLVSFYNNEISEKSEIFDDQFSVERPDGSNFTLKIRSTKLEDSAMYFCASSGTSGLGNTQYFGPGTRLTVL.

Many counts were recorded for this clonotype. This sequence joins TRBV6-1 and TRBJ2-5; TRBD1 agrees at 10 bases. The germline V gene encodes CDR1 MNHNS and CDR2 SASEGT. The CDR3 is 14 amino acids. The V gene end was trimmed by 4 bases and the J gene end by 4 bases; junction bases not matched to a gene: 3. CDR3 DNA: TGTGCCAGCAGTGGACAGGGGGCAGGAGAGACCCAGTACTTC. Its translation is CASSGQGAGETQYF.

This clonotype was detected many times. V is TRBV10-3 and J is TRBJ1-1; 7 bases match TRBD1. J gave up 3 bases and V 4 bases, and 11 bases lay outside the gene matches. The CDR3 contains 16 residues. Per germline, CDR1 ENHRY and CDR2 SYGVKD. Here the CDR3 DNA reads TGTGCCATCAGTGGTAGCAGACAGGGTCGAGACACTGAAGCTTTCTTT. This translates into CAISGSRQGRDTEAFF.

The chain links TRBV5-1 to TRBJ1-1; D remains ambiguous. Germline V gene data show CDR1 as SGHRS and CDR2 as YFSETQ. CDR3 length equals 12 residues. V shed 2 bases and J shed 3 bases, with 5 bases lying between them. This chain's CDR3 is CASSLADTEAFF. Written as DNA, the CDR3 is TGCGCCAGCAGCTTAGCAGACACTGAAGCTTTCTTT.

CDR3 in amino acids: CASSYSSQISNVLTF. The CDR3 DNA follows: TGTGCCAGCAGTTACTCTAGCCAGATTAGTAACGTCCTGACTTTC. The V gene is TRBV6-5, the J gene TRBJ2-6, with D hard to call. Looked up from germline, CDR1 is MNHEY and CDR2 is SVGAGI. This CDR3 contains 15 residues. Trimming took 0 bases from V and 10 from J, leaving 13 bases between them.

The CDR3 DNA follows: TGTGCCAGCAGTGACGACGTGCAGTCCGGGGAGCTGTTTTTT. It encodes CASSDDVQSGELFF. The chain couples TRBV6-4 to TRBJ2-2; D is unresolved. CDR1 and CDR2 from the germline V gene are MRHNA and SNTAGT. The germline V and J ends were trimmed by 2 bases and 6 bases, with 10 bases remaining between them. This CDR3 has 14 amino acids.

This clonotype was counted at least ten times. V gene TRBV29-1 combines with J gene TRBJ2-1; 11 bases are shared with TRBD2. Per the germline V gene, CDR1 is SQVTM and CDR2 is ANQGSEA. After removal of 3 bases from V and 0 bases from J, the junction contained 13 bases not matched to a gene. The CDR3 runs 19 residues. The CDR3 DNA follows: TGCAGCGTTGATGGGGTACTAGCGGGAGTCCACAGCTCCTACAATGAGCAGTTCTTC. Translating gives CSVDGVLAGVHSSYNEQFF.

Many counts were recorded for this clonotype. The chain is built from TRBV2 and TRBJ2-4; D could derive from TRBD1 or TRBD2 (5 bases each). The CDR3 runs to 15 residues. In germline, CDR1 is SNHLY, CDR2 FYNNEI. Trimming removed 3 bases from V and 8 bases from J, with 17 bases in between. The CDR3 DNA sequence: TGTGCCAGCAGTGAGAGGTTCTGGGGGTCGGACATTCAGTACTTC. Translated: CASSERFWGSDIQYF.

Points on this clonotype: A junction boundary mismatches the germline segment, possibly from a read error. J is TRBJ2-1 and V is TRBV19; D is undetermined. The length of the CDR3 is 13 residues. Per the germline V gene, CDR1 is LNHDA and CDR2 is SQIVND (reference sequence). The CDR3: CTSSIRARNEQFF. CDR3 bases: TGTACCAGTAGTATAAGGGCCCGGAATGAGCAGTTCTTC. The whole variable domain, remainder taken from reference TRBV19 and TRBJ2-1, is DGGITQSPKYLFRKEGQNVTLSCEQNLNHDAMYWYRQDPGQGLRLIYYSQIVNDFQKGDIAEGYSVSREKKESFPLTVTSAQKNPTAFYLCTSSIRARNEQFFGPGTRLTVL.

This clonotype was observed a few times. This sequence joins TRBV20-1 and TRBJ2-7; 7 bases map to TRBD2. The CDR3 is 13 residues long. CDR1 is DFQATT and CDR2 is SNEGSKA in the germline V gene (reference sequence). This chain's CDR3 is CSTASASGYEQYF. In nucleotides, the CDR3 is TGCAGCACCGCTAGTGCTAGCGGCTACGAGCAGTACTTC.

The sample holds many counts of this clonotype. The chain employs TRBV6-2 or TRBV6-3 and TRBJ1-6; 11 bases fit TRBD1. Germline V CDR1 and CDR2: MNHEY, SVGEGT. Losses at the gene ends were 4 bases for V and 10 bases for J; bases not matched to a gene: 9. The CDR3 consists of 16 residues. The chain's CDR3 is CASSSPGQGDWSPLHF. CDR3 bases: TGTGCCAGCAGTTCCCCGGGACAGGGGGATTGGTCACCCCTCCACTTT.

The sample holds many counts of this clonotype. J is TRBJ2-5 and V is TRBV10-1, with D possibly called TRBD1 or TRBD2 (6 bases each). The germline V gene has CDR1 WNHNN and CDR2 SYGVQD (reference sequence). Trimming shortened V by 3 bases and J by 4 bases, and 15 bases separated the two germline ends. This CDR3 region has 15 residues. The CDR3 DNA follows: TGCGCCAGCAGTGAAGACGTTGGGGGGCGAGAGACCCAGTACTTC. This sequence encodes CASSEDVGGRETQYF.

This clonotype was seen ten or more times. The genes are TRBV10-3 and TRBJ2-5; TRBD1 matches 9 bases. CDR1 is ENHRY and CDR2 is SYGVKD in the germline V gene. This CDR3 has 17 residues. V shed 2 bases, J shed 2 bases, and the junction held 9 bases outside the gene matches. CDR3 DNA: TGTGCCATCAGTGAGAGTACAGGGGGCCCAAATCAAGAGACCCAGTACTTC. Its translation: CAISESTGGPNQETQYF.